A single sample is the source of the 28 T cell receptor beta chains below, sequenced in a study of blood T cell repertoires in COVID-19. The method was immunoSEQ multiplex PCR; TCRdb's version includes in-frame clones alone and lacks a portion of them. This sample has some 200,000 clones, with roughly 80% found just once. The source material was peripheral blood. These receptors originate from a woman aged 70-85 years with COVID-19, enrolled during active disease.

CDR3 bases: TGTGCCAGCAGCTCGGGACCTAAACTAGCGGCAGTTCCTAAAAACATTCAGTACTTC. The encoded protein is CASSSGPKLAAVPKNIQYF. The rearrangement uses TRBV7-9 and TRBJ2-4, with 8 nucleotides matching TRBD2. The CDR3 runs 19 residues. Germline V CDR1 and CDR2: SEHNR, FQNEAQ (reference sequence). Germline trimming cut 4 bases from V and 4 bases from J; bases unmatched to any gene: 18.

In nucleotides, the CDR3 is TGTGCCAGCAGCTTAGAGGCAGGGTACAATGAGCAGTTCTTC. Amino acid sequence: CASSLEAGYNEQFF. This chain uses TRBV7-9 with TRBJ2-1; tentatively, D is TRBD1 (5 bases). V was trimmed by 1 base and J by 4 bases, leaving 8 bases between them. The CDR3 loop spans 14 amino acids. Germline-derived CDR1 and CDR2 are SEHNR and FQNEAQ (reference sequence).

There are many counts of this clone. V gene TRBV28 combines with J gene TRBJ1-4, with D unresolved. Germline CDR1 reads MDHEN; CDR2 reads SYDVKM. V was pared by 4 bases and J by 0 bases, with 9 bases between. The CDR3 length is 15 residues. The CDR3 bases are TGTGCCAGCAGTTCCGGAGTTACAACTAATGAAAAACTGTTTTTT. It encodes CASSSGVTTNEKLFF.

The chain is built from TRBV30 and TRBJ1-1; 8 bases match TRBD1. Germline V CDR1 and CDR2: GTSNPN, SVGIG (reference sequence). V gave up 3 bases and J gave up 2 bases; unmatched junction bases: 5. There are 14 residues in the CDR3. CDR3 nucleotides: TGTGCCTGGAGCCCACAGGGGGTCAACACTGAAGCTTTCTTT. Encoded protein: CAWSPQGVNTEAFF.

This chain connects TRBV27 to TRBJ1-2, with 7 bases aligning to TRBD1. This CDR3 spans 16 amino acids. The ends lost 6 bases at V and 4 bases at J; junction bases unmatched: 14. Germline CDR1 is MNHEY and CDR2 is SMNVEV (reference sequence). CDR3 sequence (DNA): TGTGCCAGCAGGGCCCTCGACAGGGCTACAAGCTATGGCTACACCTTC. As protein: CASRALDRATSYGYTF.

CDR3 in amino acids: CASSLEYGGSYEQYF. The CDR3 bases are TGTGCCAGCAGCTTAGAGTACGGGGGTAGCTACGAGCAGTACTTC. This chain links TRBV7-2 with TRBJ2-7; weak D call: TRBD2 (6 bases). Germline-derived CDR1 and CDR2 are SGHTA and FQGNSA. This CDR3 comprises 15 residues. V was cut by 1 base and J by 3 bases, with 13 bases left in between.

V usage is TRBV18 and J usage is TRBJ2-2, with D possibly being TRBD1 (6 bases). In germline, CDR1 is KGHSH, CDR2 LQKENI. The CDR3 totals 18 residues. Trimming took 4 bases from V and 1 from J, leaving 19 bases between them. The CDR3 nucleotides are TGTGCCAGCTCACTTTCCGCTGGGACACCCAGGAACACCGGGGAGCTGTTTTTT. Translating gives CASSLSAGTPRNTGELFF.

In this sample, this clone turned up a few times. The rearrangement joins TRBV6-4 to TRBJ1-2; TRBD1 is a possible D gene (6 bases). The V gene's germline CDR1 is MRHNA and CDR2 SNTAGT. The V gene lost 5 bases and the J gene lost 6 bases, with 13 bases spanning the gap. The CDR3 extends over 13 amino acids. The CDR3 DNA follows: TGTGCCAGCAGTTACAGGGAGGGAGATGGCTACACCTTC. Translated, it gives CASSYREGDGYTF.

The chain uses TRBV3-1 (or the pseudogene TRBV3-2) and TRBJ2-5, with D unresolved. V was pared by 4 bases and J by 1 base, with 13 bases between. Germline assignment: CDR1 LGHDT and CDR2 YNNKEL (reference sequence). The CDR3 runs to 15 residues. CDR3 bases: TGTGCCAGCAGCCGACCGGCGGTACCCCAAGAGACCCAGTACTTC. Its protein product is CASSRPAVPQETQYF.

The chain joins TRBV27 to TRBJ2-3; D is ambiguous. The CDR3 covers 16 residues. Germline V gives CDR1 MNHEY, CDR2 SMNVEV (reference sequence). V was trimmed by 2 bases and J by 2 bases, leaving 14 bases between them. This chain's CDR3 is CASSLRDIRLTDTQYF. CDR3 coding DNA: TGTGCCAGCAGTTTACGTGACATTCGGCTCACAGATACGCAGTATTTT.

This rearrangement joins TRBV4-1 to TRBJ1-6; D may be TRBD1 (5 bases). Germline CDR1 and CDR2: MGHRA and YSYEKL. Deletions cut 0 bases from V and 5 bases from J, with 11 bases between. The CDR3 is 16 amino acids. In nucleotides, the CDR3 is TGCGCCAGCAGCCAAGATCGGGGGAAGGATAATTCACCCCTCCACTTT. Translated: CASSQDRGKDNSPLHF.

The chain carries TRBV25-1 and TRBJ2-5, with 7 bases that match TRBD2. The CDR3 consists of 14 residues. Germline assignment: CDR1 MGHDK and CDR2 SYGVNS. The junction had 4 bases not matched to a gene; V was cut back by 4 bases and J by 2 bases. The CDR3 region has the DNA TGTGCCAGCAGTGGGCGACTAGCTCAAGAGACCCAGTACTTC. Protein: CASSGRLAQETQYF.

This clone came up once. The J gene is TRBJ2-7, the V gene TRBV5-6; 9 positions agree with TRBD1. V dropped 2 bases and J dropped 3; count of bases not matched to a gene: 18. CDR3 length equals 19 residues. Germline-derived CDR1 and CDR2 are SGHDT and YYEEEE. The CDR3 loop is CASSLPGQGPNLANYEQYF. Written as DNA, the CDR3 is TGTGCCAGCAGCTTACCGGGACAGGGCCCGAATCTAGCCAACTACGAGCAGTACTTC. The entire variable domain, with the rest obtained from reference TRBV5-6 and TRBJ2-7, is as follows: DAGVTQSPTHLIKTRGQQVTLRCSPKSGHDTVSWYQQALGQGPQFIFQYYEEEERQRGNFPDRFSGHQFPNYSSELNVNALLLGDSALYLCASSLPGQGPNLANYEQYFGPGTRLTVT.

This chain connects TRBV18 to TRBJ1-3; tentatively, D is TRBD1 (5 bases). The CDR3 covers 15 residues. Trimming removed 2 bases at V and 0 bases at J, with 8 bases between. The V gene's germline CDR1 is KGHSH and CDR2 LQKENI. In DNA form, the CDR3 reads TGTGCCAGCTCACCATTCAGGGCCTCTGGAAACACCATATATTTT. Protein sequence: CASSPFRASGNTIYF.

The V call is TRBV6-5, the J call TRBJ2-2, with 10 bases matching TRBD1. Per the germline V gene, CDR1 is MNHEY and CDR2 is SVGAGI. With 11 bases clipped from V and 6 bases from J, the junction kept 6 bases outside the gene matches. The CDR3 sequence is 13 residues long. CDR3 sequence (DNA): TGTGCCGGGACAGGGGATATGGCCGGGGAGCTGTTTTTT. Its translation is CAGTGDMAGELFF.

This clone was found a few times. The chain carries TRBV4-3 and TRBJ2-1; the D gene is possibly TRBD2 (6 bases). The CDR3 length is 19 residues. CDR1 is LGHNA and CDR2 is YSLEER in the germline V gene. V lost 3 bases and J lost 8, with 29 bases in between. CDR3 sequence: CASSHFLGTGLSSDDEQFF. The CDR3 region has the DNA TGCGCCAGCAGCCACTTCCTGGGTACGGGACTCTCCTCTGACGATGAGCAGTTCTTC.

The rearrangement uses TRBV6-2 or TRBV6-3 and TRBJ1-5; D unclear. The CDR3 loop spans 13 amino acids. Trimming pared 2 bases from V and 9 bases from J, leaving 11 bases between. Germline V gives CDR1 MNHEY, CDR2 SVGEGT. The CDR3 protein is CASSYLGQRPQHF. CDR3 DNA: TGTGCCAGCAGTTACCTTGGCCAGCGGCCCCAGCATTTT.

The V call is TRBV19, the J call TRBJ2-2; D ambiguous. CDR1 and CDR2 from the germline V gene are LNHDA and SQIVND (reference sequence). Trimming stripped 5 bases from V and 6 bases from J, with 28 bases between. This CDR3 is 19 amino acids long. CDR3: CASSSLEHSRDGFAGELFF. DNA of the CDR3: TGTGCCAGTAGTTCCCTAGAGCATTCACGCGACGGCTTCGCCGGGGAGCTGTTTTTT. Combining the CDR3 with reference TRBV19 and TRBJ2-2 gives the whole variable domain DGGITQSPKYLFRKEGQNVTLSCEQNLNHDAMYWYRQDPGQGLRLIYYSQIVNDFQKGDIAEGYSVSREKKESFPLTVTSAQKNPTAFYLCASSSLEHSRDGFAGELFFGEGSRLTVL.

On this clone itself: The sample has other DNA sequences that encode this CDR3 too. The CDR3, as DNA: TGTGCCAGCAGCTTACTAGCGGGAGTTCCAGAGACCCAGTACTTC. It codes for CASSLLAGVPETQYF. The chain employs TRBV7-2 and TRBJ2-5; 10 bases are shared with TRBD2. The length of the CDR3 is 15 residues. Germline CDR1 SGHTA, CDR2 FQGNSA. With V trimmed by 2 bases and J by 4 bases, 4 bases remained unmatched.

The chain has TRBV6-2 or TRBV6-3 and TRBJ2-7, with TRBD1 as a possible D gene (5 bases). Trimming took off 5 bases at V and 1 base at J, with 12 bases between the two ends. The length of the CDR3 is 14 residues. Germline V CDR1 and CDR2: MNHEY, SVGEGT. The CDR3 sequence is CASSKQGGSYEQYF. DNA of the CDR3: TGTGCCAGCAGTAAGCAGGGCGGATCCTACGAGCAGTACTTC.

The rearrangement uses TRBV4-3 and TRBJ2-1; D gene ambiguous. Trimming left V 0 bases short and J 0 bases short, with 12 bases between. This CDR3 has 17 residues. Germline CDR1 is LGHNA and CDR2 is YSLEER. CDR3 amino acids: CASSQDFHPSSYNEQFF. Here the CDR3 DNA reads TGCGCCAGCAGCCAAGATTTTCACCCGAGCTCCTACAATGAGCAGTTCTTC.

This clone was recorded once. The chain couples TRBV7-9 to TRBJ1-4, with 7 bases identical to TRBD1. J was trimmed by 4 bases and V by 1 base; bases with no gene match: 15. Germline V lookup: CDR1 SEHNR, CDR2 FQNEAQ (reference sequence). The length of the CDR3 is 19 residues. The CDR3 DNA follows: TGTGCCAGCAGCTTAGTGCTGACAGGGATTCCGGAAAATAATGAAAAACTGTTTTTT. Its protein is CASSLVLTGIPENNEKLFF.

The chain uses TRBV19 and TRBJ1-5, with D perhaps TRBD1 (6 bases). CDR1 and CDR2 (germline): LNHDA, SQIVND (reference sequence). Trimming took 4 bases from V and 6 from J, leaving 16 bases between them. The length of the CDR3 is 15 residues. CDR3 in amino acids: CASSNIGGSVQPQHF. The DNA of the CDR3 is TGTGCCAGTAGTAATATAGGGGGATCAGTTCAGCCCCAGCATTTT.

This clone occurred once. The chain recombines TRBV5-4 with TRBJ1-5, with D perhaps TRBD1 (6 bases). Trimming shortened V by 2 bases and J by 3 bases, and 9 bases separated the two germline ends. CDR1 and CDR2 (germline): SGHNT, YYREEE (reference sequence). There are 14 residues in the CDR3. Here the CDR3 DNA reads TGTGCCAGCAGCTTCCAGGGGTTCAATCAGCCCCAGCATTTT. Translation gives CASSFQGFNQPQHF.

The rearrangement links TRBV6-2 or TRBV6-3 to TRBJ2-2; 11 positions agree with TRBD1. V was pared by 4 bases and J by 7 bases, with 17 bases of the junction left unmatched. This CDR3 spans 19 amino acids. Germline V CDR1 and CDR2: MNHEY, SVGEGT. CDR3 sequence: CASSSLGQGDRGRRGELFF. CDR3 coding DNA: TGTGCCAGCAGTTCCCTGGGACAGGGGGATCGGGGTAGGCGCGGGGAGCTGTTTTTT.

The chain recombines TRBV6-5 with TRBJ1-3; D is ambiguous. Germline lookup yields CDR1 MNHEY and CDR2 SVGAGI. The CDR3 consists of 15 residues. V lost 2 bases, J lost 3 bases, and 11 bases lay in between. CDR3 region: CASSYGSGGGNTIYF. For the CDR3, the DNA is TGTGCCAGCAGTTACGGGAGCGGAGGTGGAAACACCATATATTTT.

The V call is TRBV3-1 (or the pseudogene TRBV3-2), the J call TRBJ2-5, with TRBD2 identical over 14 bases. V lost 1 base to trimming and J lost 7 bases; unmatched junction nucleotides: 5. The CDR3 extends over 16 amino acids. CDR1 is LGHDT, CDR2 YNNKEL, per germline (reference sequence). The CDR3 DNA is TGTGCCAGCAGCCAAGGGGGACTAGCGGGAGATGTGACCCAGTACTTC. It translates to CASSQGGLAGDVTQYF.

The CDR3 is CASSTGPRLYEQYF. The CDR3 DNA reads as TGTGCCAGCAGTACAGGGCCCAGACTCTACGAGCAGTACTTC. This rearrangement joins TRBV27 to TRBJ2-7; possible D gene TRBD1, 6 bases. Germline CDR1 MNHEY, CDR2 SMNVEV (reference sequence). Trimming cost V 5 bases and J 3 bases, with 14 bases left between them. The CDR3 has 14 residues.